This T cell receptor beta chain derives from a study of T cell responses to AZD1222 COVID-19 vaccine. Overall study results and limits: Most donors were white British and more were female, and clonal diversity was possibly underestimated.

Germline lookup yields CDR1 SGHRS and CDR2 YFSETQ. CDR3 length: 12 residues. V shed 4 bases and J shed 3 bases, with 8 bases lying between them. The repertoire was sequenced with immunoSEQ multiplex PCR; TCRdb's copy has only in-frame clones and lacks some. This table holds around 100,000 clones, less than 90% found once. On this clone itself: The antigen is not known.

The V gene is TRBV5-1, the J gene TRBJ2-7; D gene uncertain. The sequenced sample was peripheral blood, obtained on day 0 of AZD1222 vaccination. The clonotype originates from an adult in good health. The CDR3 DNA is TGCGCCAGCAGCGTGGATGGCTACGAGCAGTACGTC. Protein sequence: CASSVDGYEQYV.